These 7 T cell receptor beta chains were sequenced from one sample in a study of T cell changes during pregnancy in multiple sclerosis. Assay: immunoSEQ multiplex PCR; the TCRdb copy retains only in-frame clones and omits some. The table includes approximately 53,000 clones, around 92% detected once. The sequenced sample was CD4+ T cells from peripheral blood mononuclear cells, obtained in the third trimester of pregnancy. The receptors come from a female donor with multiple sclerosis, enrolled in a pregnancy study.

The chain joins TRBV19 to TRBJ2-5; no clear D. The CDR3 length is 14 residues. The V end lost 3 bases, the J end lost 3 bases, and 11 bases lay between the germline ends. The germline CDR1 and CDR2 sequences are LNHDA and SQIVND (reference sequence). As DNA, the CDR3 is TGTGCCAGTAGTATTACCGGTTTCAAAGAGACCCAGTACTTC. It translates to CASSITGFKETQYF.

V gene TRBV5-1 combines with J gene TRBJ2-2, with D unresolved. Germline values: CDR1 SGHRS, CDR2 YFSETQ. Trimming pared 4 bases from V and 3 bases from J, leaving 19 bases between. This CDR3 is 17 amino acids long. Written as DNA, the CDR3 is TGCGCCAGCAGCCGTAAAACTGTTCTAAAAGACACCGGGGAGCTGTTTTTT. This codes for CASSRKTVLKDTGELFF.

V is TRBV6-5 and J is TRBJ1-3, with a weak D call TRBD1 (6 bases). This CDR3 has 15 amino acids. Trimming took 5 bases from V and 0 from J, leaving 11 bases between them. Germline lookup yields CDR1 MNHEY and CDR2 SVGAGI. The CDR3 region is CASSPGHFSGNTIYF. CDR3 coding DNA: TGTGCCAGCAGTCCGGGACACTTCTCTGGAAACACCATATATTTT.

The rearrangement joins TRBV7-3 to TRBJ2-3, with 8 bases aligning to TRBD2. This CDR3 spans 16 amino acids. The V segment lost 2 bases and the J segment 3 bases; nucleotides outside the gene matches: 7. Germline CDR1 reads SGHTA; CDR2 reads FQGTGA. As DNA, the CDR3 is TGTGCCAGCAGCTTAGACCCGGGACTAGGTACAGATACGCAGTATTTT. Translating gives CASSLDPGLGTDTQYF.

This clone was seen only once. CDR3 DNA: TGCGCCAGCAGCCAAGTTCAGAGGGCTGAAGCTTTCTTT. Its protein product is CASSQVQRAEAFF. The genes are TRBV4-3 and TRBJ1-1; D not resolved. The V gene lost 1 base and the J gene lost 6 bases, with 9 bases spanning the gap. The CDR3 contains 13 residues. Germline CDR1 reads LGHNA; CDR2 reads YSLEER.

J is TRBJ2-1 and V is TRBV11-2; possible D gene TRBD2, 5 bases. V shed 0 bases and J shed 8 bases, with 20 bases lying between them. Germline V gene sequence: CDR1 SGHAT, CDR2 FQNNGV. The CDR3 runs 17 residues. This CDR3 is CASSLDPRGGEIDEQFF. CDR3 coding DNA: TGTGCCAGCAGCTTAGACCCCCGGGGTGGTGAGATCGATGAGCAGTTCTTC.

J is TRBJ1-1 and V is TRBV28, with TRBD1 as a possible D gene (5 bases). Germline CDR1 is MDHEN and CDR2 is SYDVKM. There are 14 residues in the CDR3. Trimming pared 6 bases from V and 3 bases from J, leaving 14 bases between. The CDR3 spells CASSPTGGYTEAFF. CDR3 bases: TGTGCCAGCAGCCCTACCGGGGGATACACTGAAGCTTTCTTT.